This is a list of T cell receptor beta chains from one sample in a study of blood T cells in healthy people across ages. A single record per CDR3 protein comes from TCRdb applying MiXCR to the 5' RACE reads. This table holds about 1.6 million distinct CDR3 sequences, almost 35% found once. Sequenced sample: blood. These receptors all come from a woman between 25 and 40 years old in good health. Both conserved end residues are part of each CDR3. The D gene is left open where the match is weak. Not all rows give a size; the values are once, few, many and, for expanded clones, a class.

d_call	v_call	clone_size	j_call	cdr3_aa	cdr3_nt
-	TRBV27	many	TRBJ2-7	CASSTTGSSYEQYF	TGTGCCAGCAGCACCACAGGGAGCTCCTACGAGCAGTACTTC
TRBD2	TRBV15	-	TRBJ2-1	CATSRTSGRINEQFF	TGTGCCACCTCGAGGACTAGCGGGAGAATAAATGAGCAGTTCTTC
-	TRBV5-1	-	TRBJ2-1	CASSYWGQDEQFF	TGCGCCAGCAGCTACTGGGGTCAGGATGAGCAGTTCTTC
-	TRBV6-5	-	TRBJ2-3	CASSYGVSGTDTQYF	TGTGCCAGCAGTTACGGTGTCTCGGGGACAGATACGCAGTATTTT
-	TRBV5-6	-	TRBJ2-1	CASSFIGLRNEQFF	TGTGCCAGCAGCTTTATAGGACTAAGAAATGAGCAGTTCTTC
TRBD2	TRBV10-3	few	TRBJ2-1	CAISESILAGDEQFF	TGTGCCATCAGTGAGTCGATACTAGCGGGCGATGAGCAGTTCTTC
-	TRBV11-1	few	TRBJ2-6	CASSLALWGMESSGANVLTF	TGTGCCAGCAGCTTAGCGCTATGGGGGATGGAAAGCTCTGGGGCCAACGTCCTGACTTTC
-	TRBV2	-	TRBJ1-3	CATGGPNTIYF	TGTGCCACGGGTGGACCTAACACCATATATTTT
TRBD1	TRBV5-1	few	TRBJ1-1	CASSRTGRAEAFF	TGCGCCAGCAGCCGGACAGGGCGGGCTGAAGCTTTCTTT
TRBD2	TRBV7-3	-	TRBJ2-5	CASSFSGRAETQYF	TGTGCCAGCAGCTTTAGCGGGAGAGCAGAGACCCAGTACTTC
TRBD1	TRBV9	-	TRBJ2-3	CASSPLTGTGFTDTQYF	TGTGCCAGCAGCCCCCTAACAGGGACAGGCTTTACAGATACGCAGTATTTT
-	TRBV4-1	-	TRBJ2-2	CASSPNLGPGELFF	TGCGCCAGCAGCCCTAACCTGGGACCCGGGGAGCTGTTTTTT
-	TRBV29-1	many	TRBJ2-7	CSVESGRPYEQYF	TGCAGCGTTGAGTCTGGACGGCCCTACGAGCAGTACTTC
TRBD2	TRBV27	-	TRBJ2-3	CASRVAGGPPDTQYF	TGTGCCAGCAGAGTAGCGGGAGGGCCCCCAGATACGCAGTATTTT
-	TRBV15	-	TRBJ2-3	CATSRDNSRRANTDTQYF	TGTGCCACCAGCAGAGATAATTCTAGGAGGGCCAACACAGATACGCAGTATTTT
-	TRBV7-9	-	TRBJ2-3	CASSLAVGSARTDTQYF	TGTGCCAGCAGCTTAGCGGTCGGTAGCGCCCGCACAGATACGCAGTATTTT
-	TRBV4-1	-	TRBJ2-7	CASSQIEANYEQYF	TGCGCCAGCAGCCAAATCGAGGCGAACTACGAGCAGTACTTC
TRBD1	TRBV7-9	few	TRBJ2-1	CASSLGFGQGANEQFF	TGTGCCAGCAGCTTAGGATTTGGACAGGGGGCAAATGAGCAGTTCTTC
TRBD2	TRBV7-9	few	TRBJ2-3	CASSLAGTSGSSTDTQYF	TGTGCCAGCAGCTTGGCCGGGACTAGCGGGTCTAGCACAGATACGCAGTATTTT
TRBD1	TRBV11-2	-	TRBJ1-2	CASSSDRVLRDGYTF	TGTGCCAGCAGCAGCGACAGGGTGTTGAGAGATGGCTACACCTTC
-	TRBV5-1	once	TRBJ2-3	CASRRRFGADTQYF	TGCGCCAGCAGAAGGCGGTTTGGGGCAGATACGCAGTATTTT
-	TRBV18	few	TRBJ1-2	CASSPPAPYGYTF	TGTGCCAGCTCACCACCGGCACCATATGGCTACACCTTC
TRBD1	TRBV7-9	-	TRBJ2-2	CASSLLPGQENTGELFF	TGTGCCAGCAGCTTGTTACCGGGACAGGAGAACACCGGGGAGCTGTTTTTT
-	TRBV20-1	-	TRBJ2-7	CSAQFYEQYF	TGCAGTGCGCAATTCTACGAGCAGTACTTC
TRBD2	TRBV7-9	-	TRBJ2-3	CASSYRPGLADRSTDTQYF	TGTGCCAGCAGCTACAGACCGGGACTAGCGGATAGGAGCACAGATACGCAGTATTTT
TRBD2	TRBV20-1	few	TRBJ2-5	CSASLGLAGGETQYF	TGCAGTGCTAGCCTAGGACTAGCGGGCGGGGAGACCCAGTACTTC
-	TRBV4-1	-	TRBJ2-1	CASSQESERSSCNEQFF	TGCGCCAGCAGCCAAGAAAGCGAACGGAGCTCCTGCAATGAGCAGTTCTTC
TRBD2	TRBV27	-	TRBJ2-4	CASSPRGTSENIQYF	TGTGCCAGCAGCCCACGCGGGACTAGCGAAAACATTCAGTACTTC
TRBD2	TRBV4-1	-	TRBJ2-5	CASSQDGGRGYQGTQYF	TGCGCCAGCAGCCAAGACGGAGGGAGGGGCTACCAAGGGACCCAGTACTTC
-	TRBV21-1	once	TRBJ2-1	CASSKSGPSTGTSGNQGLYNEQFF	TGTGCCAGCAGCAAATCAGGCCCCTCGACCGGGACTAGCGGGAATCAAGGGCTCTACAATGAGCAGTTCTTC
TRBD2	TRBV4-3	-	TRBJ2-7	CASSLTSGRHNEQYF	TGCGCCAGCAGCCTGACTAGCGGGAGGCATAACGAGCAGTACTTC
TRBD2	TRBV5-1	once	TRBJ2-7	CASSRDKSGRNSEQYF	TGCGCCAGCAGCCGAGATAAGAGCGGGAGAAACTCCGAGCAGTACTTC